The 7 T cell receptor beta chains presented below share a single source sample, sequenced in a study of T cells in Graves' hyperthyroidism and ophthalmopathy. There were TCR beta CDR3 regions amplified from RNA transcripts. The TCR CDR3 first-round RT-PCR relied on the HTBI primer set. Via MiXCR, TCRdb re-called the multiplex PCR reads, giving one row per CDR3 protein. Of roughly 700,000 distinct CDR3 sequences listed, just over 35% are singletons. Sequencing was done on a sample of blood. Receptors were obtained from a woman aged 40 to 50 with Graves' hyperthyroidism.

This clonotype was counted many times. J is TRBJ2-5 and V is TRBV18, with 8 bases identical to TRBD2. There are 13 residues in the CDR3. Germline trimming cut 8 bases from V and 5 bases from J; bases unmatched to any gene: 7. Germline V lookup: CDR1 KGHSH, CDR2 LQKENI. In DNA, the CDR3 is TGTGCCAGCAGCCCGCCTAGCGGGGAGACCCAGTACTTC. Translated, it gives CASSPPSGETQYF.

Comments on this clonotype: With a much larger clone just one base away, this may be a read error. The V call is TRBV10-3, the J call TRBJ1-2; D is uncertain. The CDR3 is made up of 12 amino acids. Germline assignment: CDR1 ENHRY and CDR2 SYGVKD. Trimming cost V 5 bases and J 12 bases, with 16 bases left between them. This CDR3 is CAISYNGLRDTF. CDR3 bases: TGTGCCATCAGTTATAACGGGCTGAGGGACACCTTC.

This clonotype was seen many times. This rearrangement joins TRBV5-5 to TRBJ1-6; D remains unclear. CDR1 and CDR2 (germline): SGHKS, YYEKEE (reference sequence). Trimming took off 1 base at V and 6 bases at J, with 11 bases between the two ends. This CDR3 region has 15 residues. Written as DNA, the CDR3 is TGTGCCAGCAGCTTGACGCAGACACTTAATTCACCCCTCCACTTT. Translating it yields CASSLTQTLNSPLHF.

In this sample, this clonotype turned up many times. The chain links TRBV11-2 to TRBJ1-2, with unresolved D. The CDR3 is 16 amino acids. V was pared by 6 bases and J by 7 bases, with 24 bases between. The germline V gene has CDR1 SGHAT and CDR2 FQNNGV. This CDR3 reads CASRHLRASRPSGYTF. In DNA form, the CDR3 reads TGTGCCAGCAGGCATCTTAGGGCCTCCAGGCCTTCTGGCTACACCTTC.

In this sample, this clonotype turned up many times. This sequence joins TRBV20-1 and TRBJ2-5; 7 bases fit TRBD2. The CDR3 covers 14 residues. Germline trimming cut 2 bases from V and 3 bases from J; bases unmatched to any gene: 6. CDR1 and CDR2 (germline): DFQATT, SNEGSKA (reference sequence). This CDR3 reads CSARPAGVEETQYF. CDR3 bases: TGCAGTGCTAGACCCGCGGGGGTGGAAGAGACCCAGTACTTC.

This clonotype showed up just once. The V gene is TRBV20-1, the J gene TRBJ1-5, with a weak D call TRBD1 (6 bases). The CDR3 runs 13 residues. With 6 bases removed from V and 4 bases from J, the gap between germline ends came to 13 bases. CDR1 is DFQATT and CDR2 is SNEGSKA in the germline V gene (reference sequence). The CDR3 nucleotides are TGCAGTGCCCAACGGGACACTAATCAGCCCCAGCATTTT. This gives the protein CSAQRDTNQPQHF.

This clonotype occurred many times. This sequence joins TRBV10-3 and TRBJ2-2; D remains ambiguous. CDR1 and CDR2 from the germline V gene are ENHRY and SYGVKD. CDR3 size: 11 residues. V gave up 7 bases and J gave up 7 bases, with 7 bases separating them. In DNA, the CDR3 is TGTGCCATCAATGGGGACGGGGAGCTGTTTTTT. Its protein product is CAINGDGELFF.